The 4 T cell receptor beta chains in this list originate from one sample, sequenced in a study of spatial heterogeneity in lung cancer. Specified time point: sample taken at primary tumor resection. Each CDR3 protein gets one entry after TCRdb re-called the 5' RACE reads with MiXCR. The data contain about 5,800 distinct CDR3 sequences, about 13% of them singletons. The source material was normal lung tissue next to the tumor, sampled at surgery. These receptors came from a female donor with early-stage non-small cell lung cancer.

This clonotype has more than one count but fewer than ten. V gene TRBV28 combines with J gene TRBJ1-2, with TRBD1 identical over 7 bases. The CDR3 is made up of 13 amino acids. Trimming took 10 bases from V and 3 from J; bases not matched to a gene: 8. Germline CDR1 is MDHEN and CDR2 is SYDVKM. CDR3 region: CATLDRADYGYTF. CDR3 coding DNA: TGTGCCACCCTTGACAGGGCAGACTATGGCTACACCTTC.

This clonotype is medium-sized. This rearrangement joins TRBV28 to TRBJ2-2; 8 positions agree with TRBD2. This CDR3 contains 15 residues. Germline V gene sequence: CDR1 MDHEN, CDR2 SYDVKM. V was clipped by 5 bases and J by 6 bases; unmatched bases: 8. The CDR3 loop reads CASSDPGLVPGELFF. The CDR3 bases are TGTGCCAGCAGTGATCCGGGACTAGTCCCCGGGGAGCTGTTTTTT.

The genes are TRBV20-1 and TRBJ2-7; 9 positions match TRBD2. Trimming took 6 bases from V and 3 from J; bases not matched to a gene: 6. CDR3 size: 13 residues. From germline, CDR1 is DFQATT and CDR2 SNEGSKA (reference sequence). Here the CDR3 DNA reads TGCAGTGCGAGTAGCGGGGGTATCTACGAGCAGTACTTC. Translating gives CSASSGGIYEQYF.

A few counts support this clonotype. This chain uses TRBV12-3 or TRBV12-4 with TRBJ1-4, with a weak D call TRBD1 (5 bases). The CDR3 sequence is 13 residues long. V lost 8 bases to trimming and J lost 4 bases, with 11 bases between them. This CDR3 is CASRGGVNEKLFF. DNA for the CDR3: TGTGCCAGCCGCGGGGGGGTTAATGAAAAACTGTTTTTT.